This T cell receptor (beta chain) came from a study of blood T cell repertoires in COVID-19. Overall study: Acute-phase and convalescent COVID-19 samples originated in the United States, Italy and Spain. From T cells, B-cell-depleted T cells, or PBMCs came the material, which was cDNA or gDNA.

The V end lost 3 bases, the J end lost 2 bases, and 14 bases lay between the germline ends. CDR1 is ENHRY, CDR2 SYGVKD, per germline. This CDR3 region has 17 residues. Original handling: Cell counts per sample came from amplifying reference gene primers. Sequencing was performed with immunoSEQ multiplex PCR; in TCRdb, only in-frame clones are kept and a portion is missing. The V and J calls and clone size were taken over from that table, and D and trimming were inferred from the DNA. The sample yields about 74,000 clones, roughly 82% seen once. Sequenced: peripheral blood. The receptor's source is a human donor in a cohort sampled during active COVID-19. The V call is TRBV10-3, the J call TRBJ2-6, with a tentative D call TRBD1 (5 bases). The CDR3 reads CAISEEDPRAGANVLTF. The CDR3 nucleotides read TGTGCCATCAGTGAAGAGGACCCCAGGGCTGGGGCCAACGTCCTGACTTTC.